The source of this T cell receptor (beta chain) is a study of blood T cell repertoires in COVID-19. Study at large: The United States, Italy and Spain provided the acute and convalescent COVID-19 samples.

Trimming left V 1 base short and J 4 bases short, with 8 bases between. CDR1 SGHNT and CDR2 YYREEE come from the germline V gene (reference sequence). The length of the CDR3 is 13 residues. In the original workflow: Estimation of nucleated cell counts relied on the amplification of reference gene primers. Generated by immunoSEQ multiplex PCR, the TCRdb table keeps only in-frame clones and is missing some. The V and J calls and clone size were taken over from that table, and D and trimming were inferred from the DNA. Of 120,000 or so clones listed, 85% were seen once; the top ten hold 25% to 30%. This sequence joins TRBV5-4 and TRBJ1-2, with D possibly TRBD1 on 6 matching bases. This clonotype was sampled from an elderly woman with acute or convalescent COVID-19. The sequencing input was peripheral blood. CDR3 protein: CASSLTGTYGYTF. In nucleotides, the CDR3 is TGTGCCAGCAGCTTGACAGGGACCTATGGCTACACCTTC.